Each of the 30 T cell receptor beta chains below was sequenced from the same sample in a study of blood T cell repertoires in COVID-19. This table comes from immunoSEQ multiplex PCR, and its TCRdb copy is limited to in-frame clones, with some not included. The data show about 260,000 clones, with 80% to 90% seen just once and 4% to 4.5% held by the top ten. The sample comprised peripheral blood. Receptor source: a man aged 60-69 years with acute or convalescent COVID-19.

This clone has more than one count but fewer than ten. The chain couples TRBV7-2 to TRBJ1-5; 8 bases map to TRBD1. The CDR3 loop spans 14 amino acids. V was clipped by 4 bases and J by 7 bases; unmatched bases: 6. Germline V gene lookup returns CDR1 SGHTA and CDR2 FQGNSA. The CDR3 bases are TGTGCCAGCAGCTACGGACAGGGAGTCCAGCCCCAGCATTTT. It encodes CASSYGQGVQPQHF.

This rearrangement joins TRBV5-6 to TRBJ1-4; a possible D gene is TRBD1 (6 bases). This CDR3 is 14 amino acids long. Trimming shortened V by 3 bases and J by 7 bases, and 13 bases separated the two germline ends. Germline V CDR1 and CDR2: SGHDT, YYEEEE. DNA for the CDR3: TGTGCCAGCAGCTCACAGGGAGTGGGTGAAAAACTGTTTTTT. It translates to CASSSQGVGEKLFF.

To note about this clone: The sample carries other DNA sequences with the same CDR3. The chain uses TRBV7-9 and TRBJ2-1; D is perhaps TRBD1 (6 bases). This CDR3 has 13 amino acids. Trimming cost V 3 bases and J 3 bases, with 6 bases left between them. CDR1 SEHNR and CDR2 FQNEAQ come from the germline V gene (reference sequence). The CDR3 bases are TGTGCCAGCAGCTTGGACAGCTACAATGAGCAGTTCTTC. It translates to CASSLDSYNEQFF.

This chain joins TRBV29-1 and TRBJ2-5, with 9 bases matching TRBD1. The CDR3 consists of 14 residues. With V trimmed by 7 bases and J by 4 bases, 10 bases remained unmatched. From germline, CDR1 is SQVTM and CDR2 ANQGSEA. CDR3 DNA: TGCAGCGCAAAGGAAACAGGGGGCCCAGAGACCCAGTACTTC. Translated, it gives CSAKETGGPETQYF.

The chain couples TRBV5-1 to TRBJ2-7, with 8 bases fitting TRBD2. V shed 4 bases and J 3 bases; nucleotides not matched to a gene: 9. The CDR3 runs 15 residues. Germline V gene data show CDR1 as SGHRS and CDR2 as YFSETQ. The CDR3 region has the DNA TGCGCCAGCAGCGACCGGACTAGCAGAAACTACGAGCAGTACTTC. This codes for CASSDRTSRNYEQYF.

The chain links TRBV3-1 (or the pseudogene TRBV3-2) to TRBJ2-6; 7 bases match TRBD2. The CDR3 length is 17 residues. Germline lookup yields CDR1 LGHDT and CDR2 YNNKEL (reference sequence). V shed 4 bases, J shed 2 bases, and the junction held 8 bases outside the gene matches. The CDR3 bases are TGTGCCAGCAGCCCCAGGGAGGGGTCCGCTGGGGCCAACGTCCTGACTTTC. Amino acid sequence: CASSPREGSAGANVLTF.

DNA of the CDR3: TGTGCCAGCTCACCGGACAGGGGCTACACTGAAGCTTTCTTT. Protein sequence: CASSPDRGYTEAFF. The chain has TRBV18 and TRBJ1-1; 9 bases are shared with TRBD1. Germline loops: CDR1 KGHSH, CDR2 LQKENI. This CDR3 region has 14 residues. V dropped 3 bases and J dropped 3; count of bases not matched to a gene: 2.

The chain's CDR3 is CASSLGGTQQETQYF. The DNA for the CDR3 is TGCGCCAGCAGCTTGGGTGGGACTCAGCAAGAGACCCAGTACTTC. The chain employs TRBV5-1 and TRBJ2-5; D may be TRBD2 (6 bases). Germline loops: CDR1 SGHRS, CDR2 YFSETQ. This CDR3 comprises 15 residues. Trimming took off 0 bases at V and 2 bases at J, with 11 bases between the two ends.

V usage is TRBV6-1 and J usage is TRBJ1-1; the match to TRBD1 covers 8 bases. In germline, CDR1 is MNHNS, CDR2 SASEGT. The CDR3 has 13 amino acids. V dropped 10 bases and J dropped 3; count of bases not matched to a gene: 7. CDR3 in DNA: TGTGCCAATAACAGGGGGGACGACACTGAAGCTTTCTTT. This codes for CANNRGDDTEAFF.

The rearrangement joins TRBV30 to TRBJ2-7, with D tentatively TRBD1 (5 bases). Per the germline V gene, CDR1 is GTSNPN and CDR2 is SVGIG (reference sequence). This CDR3 region has 11 residues. CDR3 in DNA: TGTGCTGGGGCAAGCTCCTACGAGCAGTACTTC. Translation gives CAGASSYEQYF. Based on the CDR3 plus reference TRBV30 and TRBJ2-7, the full variable domain is SQTIHQWPATLVQPVGSPLSLECTVEGTSNPNLYWYRQAAGRGLQLLFYSVGIGQISSEVPQNLSASRPQDRQFILSSKKLLLSDSGFYLCAGASSYEQYFGPGTRLTVT.

The rearrangement links TRBV10-1 to TRBJ2-3; D is unresolved. CDR3 length: 14 residues. CDR1 WNHNN and CDR2 SYGVQD come from the germline V gene (reference sequence). With 0 bases removed from V and 2 bases from J, the gap between germline ends came to 6 bases. CDR3 region: CASSESHYTDTQYF. The DNA of the CDR3 is TGCGCCAGCAGTGAGTCTCACTACACAGATACGCAGTATTTT.

Only one count was recorded for this clone. This chain uses TRBV2 with TRBJ1-6; D might be TRBD1 (5 bases). The CDR3 has 15 amino acids. Germline values: CDR1 SNHLY, CDR2 FYNNEI. V dropped 2 bases and J dropped 9 bases, with 14 bases sitting between them. The CDR3 DNA reads as TGTGCCAGCAGTGAAATCACAGGTTCAACTTCACCCCTCCACTTT. Translated: CASSEITGSTSPLHF.

V and J are TRBV4-2 and TRBJ2-3; 9 nucleotides match TRBD1. The CDR3 spans 17 residues. V shed 2 bases, J shed 2 bases, and the junction held 8 bases outside the gene matches. Looked up from germline, CDR1 is LGHNA and CDR2 is YNFKEQ. CDR3 protein: CASSQRVGQGLTDTQYF. The CDR3, as DNA: TGTGCCAGCAGCCAAAGGGTGGGACAGGGACTCACAGATACGCAGTATTTT.

This chain uses TRBV27 with TRBJ2-1, with TRBD2 matching 7 bases. This CDR3 region has 16 residues. CDR1 is MNHEY, CDR2 SMNVEV, per germline (reference sequence). V was pared by 6 bases and J by 10 bases, with 18 bases of the junction left unmatched. The DNA of the CDR3 is TGTGCCAGCAGCCTAGCGGAAGCTGGGGGGGGGTTGGAGCAGTTCTTC. Its protein is CASSLAEAGGGLEQFF.

In its sample, this clone was seen once. The genes are TRBV2 and TRBJ2-5; no clear D gene. Deletions cut 5 bases from V and 1 base from J, with 8 bases between. Looked up from germline, CDR1 is SNHLY and CDR2 is FYNNEI. The CDR3 is 13 amino acids. The chain's CDR3 is CASSNYIQETQYF. The CDR3 DNA reads TGTGCCAGCAGTAACTATATCCAAGAGACCCAGTACTTC.

This clone was seen a handful of times. The chain has TRBV2 and TRBJ2-5, with 11 nucleotides matching TRBD1. CDR1 and CDR2 (germline): SNHLY, FYNNEI. The V and J ends lost 7 bases and 5 bases, in that order; junction bases with no gene match: 6. The CDR3 consists of 14 residues. The CDR3 is CASTRTGGAETQYF. As DNA, the CDR3 is TGTGCCAGCACTCGGACAGGGGGCGCGGAGACCCAGTACTTC.

CDR3 protein: CASSQGSHQGDEQFF. The DNA of the CDR3 is TGCGCCAGCAGCCAGGGTAGCCACCAAGGGGATGAGCAGTTCTTC. V gene TRBV4-1 combines with J gene TRBJ2-1; perhaps TRBD1 as D (5 bases). CDR1 and CDR2 (germline): MGHRA, YSYEKL. V dropped 3 bases and J dropped 8 bases, with 17 bases sitting between them. The CDR3 runs 15 residues.

The V gene is TRBV13, the J gene TRBJ1-5, with 8 bases that match TRBD1. V shed 5 bases, J shed 5 bases, and the junction held 8 bases outside the gene matches. The germline V gene has CDR1 PRHDT and CDR2 FYEKMQ (reference sequence). The CDR3 is 15 amino acids. Written as DNA, the CDR3 is TGTGCCAGCAGCCTCAGTCGACAGGGGTATCAGCCCCAGCATTTT. Its translation: CASSLSRQGYQPQHF. Based on the CDR3 plus reference TRBV13 and TRBJ1-5, the full variable domain is AAGVIQSPRHLIKEKRETATLKCYPIPRHDTVYWYQQGPGQDPQFLISFYEKMQSDKGSIPDRFSAQQFSDYHSELNMSSLELGDSALYFCASSLSRQGYQPQHFGDGTRLSIL.

The chain has TRBV7-6 and TRBJ2-1; tentative D call: TRBD1 (5 bases). Trimming took off 5 bases at V and 4 bases at J, with 9 bases between the two ends. Germline V lookup: CDR1 SGHVS, CDR2 FNYEAQ. The CDR3 has 13 amino acids. The CDR3 region is CASSLRQYNEQFF. In DNA form, the CDR3 reads TGTGCCAGCAGCCTGCGACAGTACAATGAGCAGTTCTTC.

The chain employs TRBV6-5 and TRBJ2-7; D is possibly TRBD1 (5 bases). CDR1 is MNHEY, CDR2 SVGAGI, per germline. Trimming left V 0 bases short and J 7 bases short, with 16 bases between. The CDR3 spans 15 residues. CDR3 loop: CASSYSTRGASEQYF. The DNA for the CDR3 is TGTGCCAGCAGTTACTCGACAAGGGGCGCATCTGAGCAGTACTTC.

The chain uses TRBV9 and TRBJ1-1; no definite D call. With 4 bases removed from V and 3 bases from J, the gap between germline ends came to 10 bases. Germline-derived CDR1 and CDR2 are SGDLS and YYNGEE. The CDR3 covers 13 residues. The CDR3 DNA reads TGTGCCAGCAGCCCCGATCGCGACACTGAAGCTTTCTTT. Protein: CASSPDRDTEAFF.

The chain has TRBV3-1 (or the pseudogene TRBV3-2) and TRBJ2-2; TRBD2 might be the D (5 bases). CDR1 is LGHDT, CDR2 YNNKEL, per germline (reference sequence). Trimming cost V 4 bases and J 4 bases, with 10 bases left between them. The CDR3 runs to 14 residues. The CDR3 here is CASSPDYFTGELFF. Written as DNA, the CDR3 is TGTGCCAGCAGCCCCGACTACTTCACCGGGGAGCTGTTTTTT.

This chain joins TRBV28 and TRBJ1-2; perhaps TRBD1 as D (5 bases). This CDR3 contains 12 residues. Germline V gene data show CDR1 as MDHEN and CDR2 as SYDVKM. V was clipped by 6 bases and J by 4 bases, with 9 bases between them. CDR3 in amino acids: CASSGTIYGYTF. The CDR3 DNA sequence: TGTGCCAGCAGCGGGACTATCTATGGCTACACCTTC.

This chain uses TRBV30 with TRBJ1-1, with D possibly matching TRBD1 (6 bases). The CDR3 loop spans 11 amino acids. CDR1 is GTSNPN and CDR2 is SVGIG in the germline V gene (reference sequence). The V end lost 3 bases, the J end lost 11 bases, and 13 bases lay between the germline ends. CDR3 DNA: TGTGCCTGGAGCCTGACAGGCAGGGCTTTCTTT. Translating it yields CAWSLTGRAFF.

This chain joins TRBV7-9 and TRBJ1-1; TRBD1 matches at 7 bases. The trim removed 3 bases at V and 11 bases at J, leaving 3 bases unmatched. The CDR3 spans 11 residues. Germline V gene data show CDR1 as SEHNR and CDR2 as FQNEAQ (reference sequence). The CDR3 DNA reads TGTGCCAGCAGCTTTCAGGGGGTGGCTTTCTTT. It yields the protein CASSFQGVAFF.

The chain joins TRBV5-1 to TRBJ2-7; D possibly corresponds to TRBD1 (5 bases). With 0 bases removed from V and 2 bases from J, the gap between germline ends came to 12 bases. This CDR3 contains 15 residues. CDR1 and CDR2 from the germline V gene are SGHRS and YFSETQ. This CDR3 reads CASSLGPGRTYEQYF. As DNA, the CDR3 is TGCGCCAGCAGCTTGGGTCCAGGGCGGACCTACGAGCAGTACTTC.

The chain employs TRBV3-1 (or the pseudogene TRBV3-2) and TRBJ1-1; D not certain. In germline, CDR1 is LGHDT, CDR2 YNNKEL (reference sequence). V dropped 2 bases and J dropped 7 bases, with 8 bases sitting between them. The CDR3 consists of 12 residues. CDR3 in DNA: TGTGCCAGCAGCCAACAGACTAGTGAAGCTTTCTTT. Amino acid sequence: CASSQQTSEAFF.

This clone was observed a few times. V gene TRBV28 combines with J gene TRBJ1-5; D possibly corresponds to TRBD1 (5 bases). The CDR3 is made up of 14 amino acids. Germline CDR1 reads MDHEN; CDR2 reads SYDVKM. V was trimmed by 7 bases and J by 7 bases, leaving 17 bases between them. CDR3 sequence (DNA): TGTGCCAGCAATTGGGGAGGGGAAGGCCAGCCCCAGCATTTT. It is translated as CASNWGGEGQPQHF.

The chain joins TRBV15 to TRBJ2-3; D not certain. The CDR3 is made up of 13 amino acids. CDR1 and CDR2 (germline): LNHNV, YYDKDF (reference sequence). V was cut by 0 bases and J by 4 bases, with 5 bases left in between. The CDR3 region is CATSRDSADTQYF. As DNA, the CDR3 is TGTGCCACCAGCAGAGATTCGGCAGATACGCAGTATTTT. The full variable domain, with the rest looked up from reference TRBV15 and TRBJ2-3, is DAMVIQNPRYQVTQFGKPVTLSCSQTLNHNVMYWYQQKSSQAPKLLFHYYDKDFNNEADTPDNFQSRRPNTSFCFLDIRSPGLGDTAMYLCATSRDSADTQYFGPGTRLTVL.

The CDR3 DNA sequence: TGTGCCAGCAGCTTAGTGCGGGGGGCCACAGATACGCAGTATTTT. Protein: CASSLVRGATDTQYF. The chain combines TRBV7-8 with TRBJ2-3; 8 bases fit TRBD2. This CDR3 is 15 amino acids long. CDR1 SGHVS and CDR2 FQNEAQ come from the germline V gene. V lost 1 base and J lost 2; bases outside the gene matches: 2.